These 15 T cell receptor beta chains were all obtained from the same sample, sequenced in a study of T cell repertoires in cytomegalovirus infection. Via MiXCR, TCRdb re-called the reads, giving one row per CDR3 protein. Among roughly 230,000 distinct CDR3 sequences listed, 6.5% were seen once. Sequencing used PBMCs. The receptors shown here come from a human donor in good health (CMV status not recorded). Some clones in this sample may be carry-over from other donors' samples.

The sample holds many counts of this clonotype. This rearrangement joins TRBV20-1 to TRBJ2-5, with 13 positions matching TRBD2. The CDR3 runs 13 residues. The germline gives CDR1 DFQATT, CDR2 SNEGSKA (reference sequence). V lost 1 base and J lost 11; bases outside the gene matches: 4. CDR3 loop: CSARVGGLAGQYF. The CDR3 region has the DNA TGCAGTGCTAGAGTCGGGGGACTAGCGGGGCAGTACTTC.

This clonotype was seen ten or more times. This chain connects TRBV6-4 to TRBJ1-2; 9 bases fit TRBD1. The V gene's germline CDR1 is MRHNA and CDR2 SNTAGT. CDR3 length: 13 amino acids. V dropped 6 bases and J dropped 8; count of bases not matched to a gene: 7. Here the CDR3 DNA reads TGTGCCAGCAGCCTCAGGACAGGGGAGGGCTACACCTTC. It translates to CASSLRTGEGYTF.

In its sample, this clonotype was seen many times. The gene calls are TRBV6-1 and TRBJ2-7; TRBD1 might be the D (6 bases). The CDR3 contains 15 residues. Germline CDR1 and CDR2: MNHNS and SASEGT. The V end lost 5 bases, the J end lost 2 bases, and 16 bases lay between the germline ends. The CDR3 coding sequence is TGTGCCAGCAGTCTGTCCGGGACACAGGCCTACGAGCAGTACTTC. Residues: CASSLSGTQAYEQYF.

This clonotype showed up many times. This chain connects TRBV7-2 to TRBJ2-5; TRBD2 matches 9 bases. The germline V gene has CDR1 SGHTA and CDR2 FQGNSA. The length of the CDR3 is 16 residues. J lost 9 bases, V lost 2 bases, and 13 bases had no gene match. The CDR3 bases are TGTGCCAGCAGCTTACAGGGGGGGACTAGCCTGTTTCCCCAGTACTTC. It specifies CASSLQGGTSLFPQYF.

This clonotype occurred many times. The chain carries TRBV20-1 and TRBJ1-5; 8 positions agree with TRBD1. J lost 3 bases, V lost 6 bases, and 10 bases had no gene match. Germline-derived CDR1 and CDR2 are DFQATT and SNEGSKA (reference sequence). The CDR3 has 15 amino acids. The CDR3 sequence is CSAYNRGVFNQPQHF. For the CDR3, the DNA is TGCAGTGCCTACAACAGGGGGGTATTCAATCAGCCCCAGCATTTT.

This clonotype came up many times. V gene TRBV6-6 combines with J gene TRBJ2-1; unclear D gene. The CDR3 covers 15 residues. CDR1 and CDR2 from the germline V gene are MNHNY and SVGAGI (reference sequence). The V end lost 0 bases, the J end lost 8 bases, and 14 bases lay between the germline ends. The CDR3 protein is CASSYSRVSGDEQFF. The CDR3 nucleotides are TGTGCCAGCAGTTACTCCCGCGTCTCTGGAGATGAGCAGTTCTTC.

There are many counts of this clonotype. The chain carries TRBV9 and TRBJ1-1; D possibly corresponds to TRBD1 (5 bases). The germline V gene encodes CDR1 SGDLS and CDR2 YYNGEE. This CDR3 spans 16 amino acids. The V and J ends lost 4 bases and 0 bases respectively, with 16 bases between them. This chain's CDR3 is CASSPSGGVMNTEAFF. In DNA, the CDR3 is TGTGCCAGCAGCCCCTCTGGGGGGGTAATGAACACTGAAGCTTTCTTT.

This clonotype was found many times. The CDR3 is CSVQGMHREDSGANVLTF. The CDR3 DNA is TGCAGCGTGCAGGGGATGCACAGGGAAGACTCTGGGGCCAACGTCCTGACTTTC. The rearrangement joins TRBV29-1 to TRBJ2-6, with D possibly TRBD1 on 6 matching bases. Deletions cut 6 bases from V and 0 bases from J, with 21 bases between. This CDR3 has 18 amino acids. Germline CDR1 and CDR2: SQVTM and ANQGSEA.

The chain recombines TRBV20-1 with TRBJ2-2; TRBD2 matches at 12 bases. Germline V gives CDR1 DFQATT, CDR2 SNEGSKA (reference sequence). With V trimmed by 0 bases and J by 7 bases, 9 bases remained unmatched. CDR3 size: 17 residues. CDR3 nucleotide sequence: TGCAGTGCTAGAGATTCCGCTAGCGGGGGGGGTGGCGGGGAGCTGTTTTTT. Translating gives CSARDSASGGGGGELFF.

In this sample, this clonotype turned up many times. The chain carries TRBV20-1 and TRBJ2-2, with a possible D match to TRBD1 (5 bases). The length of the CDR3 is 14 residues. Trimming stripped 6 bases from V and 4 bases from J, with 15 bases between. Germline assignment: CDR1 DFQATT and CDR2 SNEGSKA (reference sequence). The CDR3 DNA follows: TGCAGTGCGCCCCAAGGGGTGACCACCGGGGAGCTGTTTTTT. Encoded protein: CSAPQGVTTGELFF.

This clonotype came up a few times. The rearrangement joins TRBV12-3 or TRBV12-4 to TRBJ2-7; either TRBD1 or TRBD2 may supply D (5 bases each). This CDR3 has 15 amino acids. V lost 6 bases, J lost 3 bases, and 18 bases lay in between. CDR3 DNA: TGTGCCAGCAGACCAGACCGGGACCGATTCTACGAGCAGTACTTC. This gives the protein CASRPDRDRFYEQYF.

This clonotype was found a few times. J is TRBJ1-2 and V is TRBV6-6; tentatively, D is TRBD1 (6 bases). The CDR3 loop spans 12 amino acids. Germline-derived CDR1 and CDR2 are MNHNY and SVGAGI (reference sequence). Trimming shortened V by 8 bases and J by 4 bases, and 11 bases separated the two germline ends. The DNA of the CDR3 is TGTGCCAGCGACGACAGGTCCTATGGCTACACCTTC. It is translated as CASDDRSYGYTF.

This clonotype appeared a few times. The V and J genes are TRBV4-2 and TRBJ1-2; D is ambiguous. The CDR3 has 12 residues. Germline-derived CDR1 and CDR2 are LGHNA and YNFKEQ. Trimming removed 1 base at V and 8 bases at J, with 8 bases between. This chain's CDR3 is CASSQAENGYTF. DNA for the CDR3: TGTGCCAGCAGCCAAGCGGAGAACGGCTACACCTTC.

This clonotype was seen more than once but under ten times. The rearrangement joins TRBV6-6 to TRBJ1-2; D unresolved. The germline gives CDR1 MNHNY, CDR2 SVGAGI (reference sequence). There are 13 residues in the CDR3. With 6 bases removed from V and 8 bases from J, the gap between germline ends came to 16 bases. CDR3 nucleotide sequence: TGTGCCAGCAGCCCCGGACCGGGAAGGGGCTACACCTTC. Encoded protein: CASSPGPGRGYTF.

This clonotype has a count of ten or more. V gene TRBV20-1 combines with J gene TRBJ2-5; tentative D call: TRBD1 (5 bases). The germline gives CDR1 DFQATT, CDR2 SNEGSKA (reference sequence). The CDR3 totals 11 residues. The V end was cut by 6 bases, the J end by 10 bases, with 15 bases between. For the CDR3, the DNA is TGCAGTGCCTCTGGCCCCCAGGGCCAGTACTTC. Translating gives CSASGPQGQYF.